The clone carrying this TCR beta chain was observed a few times. Its target is unknown. The data were taken from a study of T cell repertoires in cytomegalovirus infection. Study at large: Based on public TCR beta signatures, there were indications of CMV infection and of a matching HLA type. Whole-study findings and limits: Using cumulative public TCR beta family frequency, the authors identified those who carried CMV together with the relevant HLA. Clonotype analysis showed dominance of the ex vivo response by HLA-C-restricted CMV-specific TCR beta clonotypes.

MiXCR, run by TCRdb on the reads, gives a single entry per CDR3 protein. The sample lists almost 550,000 distinct CDR3 sequences; about 15% were seen once. The TCR originated in a human donor in good health (CMV status not recorded). Some clones in this sample may be carry-over from other donors' samples. The specimen was CD8+ T cells from PBMCs.

The CDR3 coding sequence is TGTGCCAGCAGCTTAGACAGGGGAGGAAGTGGCTACACCTTC. This encodes CASSLDRGGSGYTF. This chain connects TRBV5-4 to TRBJ1-2; 8 positions agree with TRBD1. CDR1 and CDR2 from the germline V gene are SGHNT and YYREEE (reference sequence). Losses at the gene ends were 2 bases for V and 7 bases for J; bases not matched to a gene: 7. The CDR3 contains 14 residues.